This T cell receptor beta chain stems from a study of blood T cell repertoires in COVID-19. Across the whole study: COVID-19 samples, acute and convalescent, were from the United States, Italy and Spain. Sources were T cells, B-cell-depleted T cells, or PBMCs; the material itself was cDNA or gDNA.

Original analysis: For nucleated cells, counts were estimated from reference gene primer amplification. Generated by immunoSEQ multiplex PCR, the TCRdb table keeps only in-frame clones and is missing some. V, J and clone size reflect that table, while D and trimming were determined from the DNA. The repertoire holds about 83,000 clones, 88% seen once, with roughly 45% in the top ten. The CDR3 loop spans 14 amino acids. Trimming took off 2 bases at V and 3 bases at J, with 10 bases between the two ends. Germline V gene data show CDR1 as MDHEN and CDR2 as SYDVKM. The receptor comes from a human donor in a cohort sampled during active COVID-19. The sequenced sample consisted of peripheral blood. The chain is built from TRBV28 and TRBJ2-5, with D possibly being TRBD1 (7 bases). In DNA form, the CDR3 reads TGTGCCAGCAGTTTAGGGGGGACAGAAGAGACCCAGTACTTC. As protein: CASSLGGTEETQYF.